This TCR beta chain derives from a study of T-cell reconstitution after alpha-beta-depleted transplantation in children. Trimming removed 5 bases at V and 8 bases at J, with 10 bases between. CDR3 length: 11 residues. Germline V CDR1 and CDR2: SQVTM, ANQGSEA. This clonotype was seen only a few times. Its antigen is as yet unknown. Study outcomes and limitations: Reportedly, alpha-beta T cells present about two months post-transplant originated from several hundred expanded clones of graft origin. By one year post-transplant, T-cell counts and diversity largely arose from T cells that were newly produced.

The library targeted TCRbeta and was prepared with unique molecular identifiers. Using its own MiXCR run on the PCR reads, TCRdb lists one record per CDR3 protein. Of about 610,000 distinct CDR3 sequences detected, around 27% appear once; the ten largest clones hold around a third. This TCR derives from a boy in the first two years of life with Wiskott-Aldrich syndrome, due to receive a stem cell transplant. This sequence joins TRBV29-1 and TRBJ2-1; the D gene is possibly TRBD1 (6 bases). Sequencing used PBMCs, obtained before TCRalphabeta/CD19-depleted stem cell transplant. CDR3 in amino acids: CSVSRGHEQFF. The CDR3 nucleotides are TGCAGCGTTTCCAGGGGACATGAGCAGTTCTTC.